The source of this T cell receptor beta chain is a study of T cell repertoires in cytomegalovirus infection. Study-wide background: Signatures in public TCR beta sequences pointed to both CMV infection and matching HLA type. Findings and caveats of the study: Within the response measured ex vivo, HLA-C-restricted CMV-specific TCR beta clonotypes were dominant. Frequencies of public TCR beta families were cumulated, and this identified carriers of CMV plus the relevant HLA.

As regards this clonotype: Its target is unknown.

The CDR3 runs to 15 residues. V was cut by 1 base and J by 1 base, with 10 bases left in between. Germline V lookup: CDR1 SGHAT, CDR2 FQDESV (reference sequence). A single record per CDR3 protein comes from TCRdb applying MiXCR to the reads. This table has fewer than 350,000 distinct CDR3 sequences, more than 9% appearing once. The sample consisted of PBMCs. The sequence came from a human donor in good health (CMV status not recorded). Some clones in this sample may be carry-over from other donors' samples. The gene calls are TRBV11-1 and TRBJ1-1; no clear D. The DNA for the CDR3 is TGTGCCAGCAGCTTAGAAAACAGACCGAACACTGAAGCTTTCTTT. It specifies CASSLENRPNTEAFF.